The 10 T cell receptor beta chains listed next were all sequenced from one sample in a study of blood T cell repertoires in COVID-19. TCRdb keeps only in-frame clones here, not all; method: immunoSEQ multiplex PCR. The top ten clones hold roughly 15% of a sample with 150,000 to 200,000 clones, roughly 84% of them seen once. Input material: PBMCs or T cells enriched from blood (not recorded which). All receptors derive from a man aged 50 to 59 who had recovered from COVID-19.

DNA for the CDR3: TGTGCCAGCTCACCAGTCGACTCGAACACTGAAGCTTTCTTT. Translated: CASSPVDSNTEAFF. The V and J genes are TRBV18 and TRBJ1-1; unclear D gene. CDR3 size: 14 residues. Trimming pared 2 bases from V and 1 base from J, leaving 8 bases between. Per the germline V gene, CDR1 is KGHSH and CDR2 is LQKENI.

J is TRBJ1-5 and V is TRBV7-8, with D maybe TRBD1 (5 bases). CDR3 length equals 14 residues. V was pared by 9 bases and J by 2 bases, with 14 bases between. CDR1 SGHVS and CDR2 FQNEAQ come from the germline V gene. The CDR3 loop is CASRDSWGNQPQHF. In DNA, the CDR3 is TGTGCCAGTAGGGACTCATGGGGCAATCAGCCCCAGCATTTT.

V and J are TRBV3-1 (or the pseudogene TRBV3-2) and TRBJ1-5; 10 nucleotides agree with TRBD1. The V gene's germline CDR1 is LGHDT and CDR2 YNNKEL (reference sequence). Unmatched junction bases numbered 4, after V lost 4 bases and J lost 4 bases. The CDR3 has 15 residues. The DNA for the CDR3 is TGTGCCAGCAGCCTTCGGACAGGGGGAAATCAGCCCCAGCATTTT. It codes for CASSLRTGGNQPQHF.

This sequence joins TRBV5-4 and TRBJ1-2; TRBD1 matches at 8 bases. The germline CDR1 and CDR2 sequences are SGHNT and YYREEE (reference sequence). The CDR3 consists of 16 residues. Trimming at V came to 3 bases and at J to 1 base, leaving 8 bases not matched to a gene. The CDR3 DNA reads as TGTGCCAGCAGCTCACTTCAGGGGGCGCGTAACTATGGCTACACCTTC. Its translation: CASSSLQGARNYGYTF.

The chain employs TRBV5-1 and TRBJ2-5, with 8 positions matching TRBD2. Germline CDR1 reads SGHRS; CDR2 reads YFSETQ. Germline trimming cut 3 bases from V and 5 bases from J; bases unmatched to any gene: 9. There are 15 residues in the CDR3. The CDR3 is CASSWSGGHSETQYF. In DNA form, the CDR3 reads TGCGCCAGCAGCTGGTCGGGGGGGCATTCGGAGACCCAGTACTTC.

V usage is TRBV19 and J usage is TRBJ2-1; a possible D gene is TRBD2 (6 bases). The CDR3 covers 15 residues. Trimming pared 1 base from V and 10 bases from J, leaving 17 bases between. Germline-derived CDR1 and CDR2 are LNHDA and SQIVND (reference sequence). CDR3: CASSIGAGRKGEQFF. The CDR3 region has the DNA TGTGCCAGTAGTATAGGTGCGGGGCGCAAAGGGGAGCAGTTCTTC.

The CDR3 here is CATSDGRREETQYF. The DNA for the CDR3 is TGTGCCACCAGTGATGGACGAAGGGAGGAGACCCAGTACTTC. V is TRBV24-1 and J is TRBJ2-5; TRBD2 is a possible D gene (5 bases). The CDR3 spans 14 residues. V was shortened by 3 bases and J by 5 bases, with 12 bases between the two germline ends. From germline, CDR1 is KGHDR and CDR2 SFDVKD.

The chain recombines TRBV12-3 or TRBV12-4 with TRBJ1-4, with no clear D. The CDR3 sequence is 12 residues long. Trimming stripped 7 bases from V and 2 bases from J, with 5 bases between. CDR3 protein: CASTRTNEKLFF. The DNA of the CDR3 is TGTGCCAGCACCCGGACTAATGAAAAACTGTTTTTT.

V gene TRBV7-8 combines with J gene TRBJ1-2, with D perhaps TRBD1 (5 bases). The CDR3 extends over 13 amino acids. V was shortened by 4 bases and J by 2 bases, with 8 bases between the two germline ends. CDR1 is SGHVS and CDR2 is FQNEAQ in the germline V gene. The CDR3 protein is CASSSSGNYGYTF. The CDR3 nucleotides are TGTGCCAGCAGCTCATCAGGGAACTATGGCTACACCTTC.

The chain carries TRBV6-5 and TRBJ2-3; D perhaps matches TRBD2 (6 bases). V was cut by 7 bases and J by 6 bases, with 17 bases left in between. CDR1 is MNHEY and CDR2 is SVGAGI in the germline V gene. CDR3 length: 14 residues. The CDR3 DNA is TGTGCCAGCAAAGAGCGGGCCGGCCCGGATACGCAGTATTTT. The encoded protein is CASKERAGPDTQYF.